What follows is one T cell receptor beta chain and its context. The data stem from a study of blood T cell repertoires in COVID-19. Cohorts were based on clinical histories the participants reported. Using immunoSEQ multiplex PCR, the repertoire was profiled, and TCRdb retains in-frame clones only, with some absent. The repertoire holds a few hundred thousand clones, with roughly 90% as singletons. Germline CDR1 is MNHEY and CDR2 is SVGEGT. The CDR3 sequence is 17 residues long. V was shortened by 0 bases and J by 6 bases, with 19 bases between the two germline ends. This receptor was taken from a woman aged 25 to 39 who had recovered from COVID-19. Sequenced: PBMCs or T cells enriched from blood (not recorded which). The chain joins TRBV6-2 or TRBV6-3 to TRBJ2-3, with D maybe TRBD1 (5 bases). The CDR3 here is CASSYSLGKRGVDTQYF. The CDR3 DNA reads TGTGCCAGCAGTTACTCGCTAGGCAAAAGGGGTGTCGATACGCAGTATTTT.